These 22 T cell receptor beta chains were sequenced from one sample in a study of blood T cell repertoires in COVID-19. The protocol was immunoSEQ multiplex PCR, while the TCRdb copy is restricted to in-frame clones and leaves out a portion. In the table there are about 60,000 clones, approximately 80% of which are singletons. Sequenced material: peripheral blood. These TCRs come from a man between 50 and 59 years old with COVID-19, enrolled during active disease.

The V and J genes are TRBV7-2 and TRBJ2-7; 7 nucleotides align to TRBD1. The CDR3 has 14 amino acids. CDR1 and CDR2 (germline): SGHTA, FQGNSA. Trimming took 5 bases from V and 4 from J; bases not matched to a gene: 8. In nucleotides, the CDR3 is TGTGCCAGCAGCCCCTGGGACAGACTTTACGAGCAGTACTTC. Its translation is CASSPWDRLYEQYF.

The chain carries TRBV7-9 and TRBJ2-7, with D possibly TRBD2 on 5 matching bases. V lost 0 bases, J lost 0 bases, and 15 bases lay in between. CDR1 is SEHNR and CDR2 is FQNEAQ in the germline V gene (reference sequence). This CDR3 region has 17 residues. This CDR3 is CASSLAPGLKGSYEQYF. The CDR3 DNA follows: TGTGCCAGCAGCTTAGCACCAGGACTCAAGGGCTCCTACGAGCAGTACTTC.

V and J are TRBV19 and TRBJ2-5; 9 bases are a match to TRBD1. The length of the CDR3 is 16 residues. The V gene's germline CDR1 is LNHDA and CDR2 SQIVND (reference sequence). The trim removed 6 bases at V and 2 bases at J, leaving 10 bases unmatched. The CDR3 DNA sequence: TGTGCCAGTAGACCTTCTCTCGGGACAGGGCAAGAGACCCAGTACTTC. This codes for CASRPSLGTGQETQYF. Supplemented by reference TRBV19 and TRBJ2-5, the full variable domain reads DGGITQSPKYLFRKEGQNVTLSCEQNLNHDAMYWYRQDPGQGLRLIYYSQIVNDFQKGDIAEGYSVSREKKESFPLTVTSAQKNPTAFYLCASRPSLGTGQETQYFGPGTRLLVL.

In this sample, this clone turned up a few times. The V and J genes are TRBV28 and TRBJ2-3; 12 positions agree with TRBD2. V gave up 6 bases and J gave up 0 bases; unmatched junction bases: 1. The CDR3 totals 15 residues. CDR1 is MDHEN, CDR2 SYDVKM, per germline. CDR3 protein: CASRTSGRSTDTQYF. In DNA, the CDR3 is TGTGCCAGCAGGACTAGCGGGAGAAGCACAGATACGCAGTATTTT.

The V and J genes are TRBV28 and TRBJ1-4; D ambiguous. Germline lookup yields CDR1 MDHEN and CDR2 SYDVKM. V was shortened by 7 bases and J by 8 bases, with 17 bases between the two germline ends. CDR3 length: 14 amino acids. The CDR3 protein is CASTSSEVQEKLFF. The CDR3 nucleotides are TGTGCCAGCACCTCGTCTGAAGTACAAGAAAAACTGTTTTTT.

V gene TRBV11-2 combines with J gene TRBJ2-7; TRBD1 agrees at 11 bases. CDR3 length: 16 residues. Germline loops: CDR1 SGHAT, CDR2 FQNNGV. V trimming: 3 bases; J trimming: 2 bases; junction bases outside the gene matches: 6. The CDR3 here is CASSFGPGQGAYEQYF. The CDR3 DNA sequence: TGTGCCAGCAGCTTTGGGCCGGGACAGGGGGCCTACGAGCAGTACTTC.

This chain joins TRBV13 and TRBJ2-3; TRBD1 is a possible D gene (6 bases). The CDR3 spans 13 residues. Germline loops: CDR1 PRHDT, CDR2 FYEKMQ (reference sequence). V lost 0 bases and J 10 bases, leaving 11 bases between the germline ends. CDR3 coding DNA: TGTGCCAGCAGCTTAGGAGGGGGACCCCCGCAGTATTTT. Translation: CASSLGGGPPQYF.

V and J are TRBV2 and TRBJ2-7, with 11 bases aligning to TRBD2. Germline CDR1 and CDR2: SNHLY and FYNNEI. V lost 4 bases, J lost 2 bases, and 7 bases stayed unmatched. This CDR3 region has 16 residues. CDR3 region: CASSGAGTSGPYEQYF. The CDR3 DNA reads TGTGCCAGCAGTGGGGCCGGGACTAGCGGACCCTACGAGCAGTACTTC.

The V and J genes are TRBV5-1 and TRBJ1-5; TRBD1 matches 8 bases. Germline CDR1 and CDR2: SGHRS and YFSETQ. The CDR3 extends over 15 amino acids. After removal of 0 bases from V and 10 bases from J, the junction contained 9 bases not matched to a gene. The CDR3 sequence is CASSLETGGVGPQHF. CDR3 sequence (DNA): TGCGCCAGCAGCTTGGAAACAGGGGGGGTTGGACCCCAGCATTTT.

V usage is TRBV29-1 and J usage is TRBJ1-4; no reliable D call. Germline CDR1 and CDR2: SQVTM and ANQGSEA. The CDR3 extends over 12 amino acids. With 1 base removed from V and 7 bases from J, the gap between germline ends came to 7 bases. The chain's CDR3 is CSVEGLGEKLFF. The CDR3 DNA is TGCAGCGTTGAAGGGCTAGGTGAAAAACTGTTTTTT.

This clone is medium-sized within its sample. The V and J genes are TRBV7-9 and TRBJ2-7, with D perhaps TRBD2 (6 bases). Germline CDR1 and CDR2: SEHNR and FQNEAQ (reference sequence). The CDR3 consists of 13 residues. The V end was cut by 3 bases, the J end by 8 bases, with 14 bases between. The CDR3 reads CASSLTGGFQQYF. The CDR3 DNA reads TGTGCCAGCAGCTTGACCGGGGGATTCCAGCAGTACTTC. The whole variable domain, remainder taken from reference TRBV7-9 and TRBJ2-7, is DTGVSQNPRHKITKRGQNVTFRCDPISEHNRLYWYRQTLGQGPEFLTYFQNEAQLEKSRLLSDRFSAERPKGSFSTLEIQRTEQGDSAMYLCASSLTGGFQQYFGPGTRLTVT.

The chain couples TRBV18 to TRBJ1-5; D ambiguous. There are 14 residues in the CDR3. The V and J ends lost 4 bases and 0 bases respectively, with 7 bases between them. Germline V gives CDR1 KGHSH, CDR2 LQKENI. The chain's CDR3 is CASSLRNSNQPQHF. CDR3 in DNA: TGTGCCAGCTCACTCAGAAATAGCAATCAGCCCCAGCATTTT.

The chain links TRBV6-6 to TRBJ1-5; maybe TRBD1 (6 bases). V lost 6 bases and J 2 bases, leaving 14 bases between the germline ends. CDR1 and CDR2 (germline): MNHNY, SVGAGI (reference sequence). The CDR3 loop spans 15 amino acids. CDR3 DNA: TGTGCCAGCAGACCTACAGGGAGGGGCAATCAGCCCCAGCATTTT. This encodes CASRPTGRGNQPQHF.

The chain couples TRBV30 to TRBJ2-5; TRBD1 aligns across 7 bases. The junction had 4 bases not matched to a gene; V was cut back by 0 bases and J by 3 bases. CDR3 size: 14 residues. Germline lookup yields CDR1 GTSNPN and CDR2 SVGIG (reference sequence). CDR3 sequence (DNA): TGTGCCTGGAGTGTAGGGGGACAGAAAGAGACCCAGTACTTC. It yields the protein CAWSVGGQKETQYF.

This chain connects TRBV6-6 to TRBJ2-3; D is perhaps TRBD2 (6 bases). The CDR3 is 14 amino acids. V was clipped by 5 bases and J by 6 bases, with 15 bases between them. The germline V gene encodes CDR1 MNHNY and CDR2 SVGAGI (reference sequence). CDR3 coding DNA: TGTGCCAGCAGTCGACCCGGGAGAGAGGATACGCAGTATTTT. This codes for CASSRPGREDTQYF.

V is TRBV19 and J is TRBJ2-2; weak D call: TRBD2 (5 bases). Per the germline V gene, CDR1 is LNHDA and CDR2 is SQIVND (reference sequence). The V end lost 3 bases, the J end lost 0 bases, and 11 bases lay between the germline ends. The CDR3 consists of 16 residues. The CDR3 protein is CASSILGAANTGELFF. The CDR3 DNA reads TGTGCCAGTAGTATCTTAGGAGCGGCGAACACCGGGGAGCTGTTTTTT.

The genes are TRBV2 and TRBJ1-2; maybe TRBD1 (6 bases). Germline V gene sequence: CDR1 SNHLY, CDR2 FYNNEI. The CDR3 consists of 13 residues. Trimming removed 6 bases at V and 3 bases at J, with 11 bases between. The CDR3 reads CASRGQIYYGYTF. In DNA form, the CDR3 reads TGTGCCAGCAGAGGACAGATATACTATGGCTACACCTTC.

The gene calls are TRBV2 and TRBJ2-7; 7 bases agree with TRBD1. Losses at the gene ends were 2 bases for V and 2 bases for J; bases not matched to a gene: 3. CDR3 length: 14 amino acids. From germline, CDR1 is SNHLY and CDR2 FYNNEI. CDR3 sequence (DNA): TGTGCCAGCAGTGAAACAGGGGCCACCTACGAGCAGTACTTC. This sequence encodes CASSETGATYEQYF.

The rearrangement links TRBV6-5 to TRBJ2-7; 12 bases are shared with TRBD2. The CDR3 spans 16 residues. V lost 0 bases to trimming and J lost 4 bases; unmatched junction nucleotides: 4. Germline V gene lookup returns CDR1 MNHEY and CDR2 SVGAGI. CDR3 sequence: CASSYSTGLAGYEQYF. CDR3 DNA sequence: TGTGCCAGCAGTTACTCCACCGGACTAGCGGGGTACGAGCAGTACTTC.

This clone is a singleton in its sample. CDR3 amino acids: CASSLGTGFGDEQFF. In nucleotides, the CDR3 is TGTGCCAGCAGCTTGGGGACAGGGTTCGGCGATGAGCAGTTCTTC. The chain couples TRBV7-3 to TRBJ2-1, with 9 bases matching TRBD1. J lost 8 bases, V lost 3 bases, and 8 bases had no gene match. Germline V gene data show CDR1 as SGHTA and CDR2 as FQGTGA. CDR3 length: 15 residues. The variable domain in full, with the rest retrieved from reference TRBV7-3 and TRBJ2-1, is GAGVSQTPSNKVTEKGKYVELRCDPISGHTALYWYRQSLGQGPEFLIYFQGTGAADDSGLPNDRFFAVRPEGSVSTLKIQRTERGDSAVYLCASSLGTGFGDEQFFGPGTRLTVL.

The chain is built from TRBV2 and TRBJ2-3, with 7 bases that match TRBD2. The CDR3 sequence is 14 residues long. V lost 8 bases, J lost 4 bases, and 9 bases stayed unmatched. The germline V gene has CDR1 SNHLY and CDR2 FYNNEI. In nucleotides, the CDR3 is TGTGCCAGCTCTGCCCTCGCGGGAGCAGATACGCAGTATTTT. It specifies CASSALAGADTQYF. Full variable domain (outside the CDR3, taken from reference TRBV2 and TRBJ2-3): EPEVTQTPSHQVTQMGQEVILRCVPISNHLYFYWYRQILGQKVEFLVSFYNNEISEKSEIFDDQFSVERPDGSNFTLKIRSTKLEDSAMYFCASSALAGADTQYFGPGTRLTVL.

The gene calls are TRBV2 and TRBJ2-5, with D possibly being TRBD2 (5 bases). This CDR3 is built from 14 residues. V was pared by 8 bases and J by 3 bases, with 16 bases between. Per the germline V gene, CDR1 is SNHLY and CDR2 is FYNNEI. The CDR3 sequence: CASRRRAGEETQYF. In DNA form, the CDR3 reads TGTGCCAGCCGCCGACGGGCGGGCGAAGAGACCCAGTACTTC.